This TCR beta chain was captured by sequencing in a study of CD4 T cells in relation to SARS-CoV-2 and coronaviruses. Study context: ViraFEST: approximately 10-day antigen culture of PBMCs, then TCR beta CDR3 sequencing. Negative control cultures got HIV-1 Nef peptides or no peptide.

CD4+ T cells from unexposed donors were obtained before the COVID-19 pandemic (2011-2018). CD4+ T cells were isolated from the cells after around 9 days of culture. Sequencing was performed with immunoSEQ multiplex PCR; in TCRdb, only in-frame clones are kept and a portion is missing. The sample has more than 20,000 clones, 76% seen once. Of note for this clone: What it binds is not known.

The sequenced sample was CD4+ T cells from PBMCs, cultured in vitro. The receptor was isolated from a human donor in good health.

The chain's CDR3 is CASSSRDRHPYGYTF. For the CDR3, the DNA is TGTGCCAGTAGTAGCCGGGACAGACACCCCTATGGCTACACCTTC. The chain employs TRBV19 and TRBJ1-2, with 7 bases that match TRBD1. The V gene end was trimmed by 4 bases and the J gene end by 4 bases; junction bases not matched to a gene: 9. The CDR3 runs to 15 residues. Germline CDR1 LNHDA, CDR2 SQIVND (reference sequence).